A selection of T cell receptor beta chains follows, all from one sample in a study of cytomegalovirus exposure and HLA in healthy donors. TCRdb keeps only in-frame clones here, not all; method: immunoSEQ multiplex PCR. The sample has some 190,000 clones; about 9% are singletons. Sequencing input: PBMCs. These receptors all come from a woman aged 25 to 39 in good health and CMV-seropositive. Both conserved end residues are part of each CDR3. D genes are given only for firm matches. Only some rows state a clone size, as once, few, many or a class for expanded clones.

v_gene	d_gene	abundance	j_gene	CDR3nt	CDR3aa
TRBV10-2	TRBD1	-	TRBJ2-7	TGCGCCAGCGTATCACAGGGGTTTTCGTCCGAGCAGTACTTC	CASVSQGFSSEQYF
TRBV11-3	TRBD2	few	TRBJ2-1	TGTGCCAGCAGCTCACTCGGGGGGGATGAGCAGTTCTTC	CASSSLGGDEQFF
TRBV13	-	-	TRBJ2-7	TGTGCCAGCAGCACTACGGAGGGCTCTCCGGTCCACGAGCAGTACTTC	CASSTTEGSPVHEQYF
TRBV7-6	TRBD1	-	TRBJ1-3	TGTGCCAGCAGCCTTATCGACAGGGGAACTGGAAACACCATATATTTT	CASSLIDRGTGNTIYF
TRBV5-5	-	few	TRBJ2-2	TGTGCCAGCAGCTTGGGGCAGGCCGGGGAGCTGTTTTTT	CASSLGQAGELFF
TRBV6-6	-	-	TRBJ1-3	TGTGCCAGCAGCCAAGACAGCTCTGGAAACACCATATATTTT	CASSQDSSGNTIYF
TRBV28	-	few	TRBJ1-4	TGTGCCAGCAGTAGCAGGGTATGGGAAAAACTGTTTTTT	CASSSRVWEKLFF
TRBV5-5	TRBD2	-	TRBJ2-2	TGTGCCAGCAGCTTGTTGCCGGAACTAGCGGGAGGTTCCGGGGAGCTGTTTTTT	CASSLLPELAGGSGELFF
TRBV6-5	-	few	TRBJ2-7	TGTGCCAGCAGTTACAATCCAGGGTACGAGCAGTACTTC	CASSYNPGYEQYF
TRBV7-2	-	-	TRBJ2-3	TGTGCCAGCAGCTTAGACGGGTTGACAGATACGCAGTATTTT	CASSLDGLTDTQYF
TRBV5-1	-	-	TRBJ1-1	TGCGCCAGCAGCTTTCACGTCGAGGGTTACACTGAAGCTTTCTTT	CASSFHVEGYTEAFF
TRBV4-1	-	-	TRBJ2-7	TGCGCCAGCAGCCAAGGGAGCGGAGTGGGCCTTTACGAGCAGTACTTC	CASSQGSGVGLYEQYF
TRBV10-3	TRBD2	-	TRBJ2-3	TGTGCCATCAAAGGGACTAGCGTGCACACAGATACGCAGTATTTT	CAIKGTSVHTDTQYF
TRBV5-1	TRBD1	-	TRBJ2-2	TGCGCCAGCAGCTTGTTACAGGGGGCCGGCACCGGGGAGCTGTTTTTT	CASSLLQGAGTGELFF
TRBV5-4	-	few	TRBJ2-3	TGTGCCAGCAGCTTGAACACAGGGAGCACAGATACGCAGTATTTT	CASSLNTGSTDTQYF
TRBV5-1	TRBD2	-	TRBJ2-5	TGCGCCAGCAGCCCGACGGGACTAGCGGGTCAAGAGACCCAGTACTTC	CASSPTGLAGQETQYF
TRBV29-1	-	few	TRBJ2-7	TGCAGCGTCGGAAGGGGGGACAGCCAGCACGAGCAGTACTTC	CSVGRGDSQHEQYF
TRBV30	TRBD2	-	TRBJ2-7	TGTGCCTGGAGACCGGGGGGCTACGAGCAGTACTTC	CAWRPGGYEQYF
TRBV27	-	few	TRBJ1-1	TGTGCCAGCAGCCCAAGCAAGAACACTGAAGCTTTCTTT	CASSPSKNTEAFF
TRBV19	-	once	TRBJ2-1	TGTGCCAGTAGTATTTATAGTGAGCAGTTCTTC	CASSIYSEQFF
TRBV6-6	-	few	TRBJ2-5	TGTGCCAGCAGCAACCAACTAGGGGGAGAGACCCAGTACTTC	CASSNQLGGETQYF
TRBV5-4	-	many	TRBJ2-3	TGTGCCAGCAGCTTACAACAGGTGGCAGATACGCAGTATTTT	CASSLQQVADTQYF
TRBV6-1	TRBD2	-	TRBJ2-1	TGTGCCAGCTCCGAGACTAGCGTCTACAATGAGCAGTTCTTC	CASSETSVYNEQFF
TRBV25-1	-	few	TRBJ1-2	TGTGCCAGTTGCGAGGACGACAGTTCTTATGGCTACACCTTC	CASCEDDSSYGYTF
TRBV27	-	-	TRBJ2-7	TGTGCCAGCAGTTTAGTGGGCAGGGCGAGCGAGCAGTACTTC	CASSLVGRASEQYF
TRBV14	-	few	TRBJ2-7	TGTGCCTCCGCCAATGGGTTAGGGGCTTACGAGCAGTACTTC	CASANGLGAYEQYF
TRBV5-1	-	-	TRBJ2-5	TGCGCCAGCAGCTTGGGGCCCGCGGGGGCCGCCCCTGAGACCCAGTACTTC	CASSLGPAGAAPETQYF
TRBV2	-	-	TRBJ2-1	TGTGCCAGCAGTGATTCCCGGTTCGCCAATGAGCAGTTCTTC	CASSDSRFANEQFF
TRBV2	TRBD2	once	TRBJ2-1	TGTGCCAGCAGTGAGGCCCTAGCGGGAAGATACAATGAGCAGTTCTTC	CASSEALAGRYNEQFF
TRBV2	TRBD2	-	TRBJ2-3	TGTGCCAGCAGTGAGACTAGCGGGAGCGGGCTAAGAACGCAGTATTTT	CASSETSGSGLRTQYF
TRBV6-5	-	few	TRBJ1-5	TGTGCCAGCAGCCCCGGGGGGAATCAGCCCCAGCATTTT	CASSPGGNQPQHF
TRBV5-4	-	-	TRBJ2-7	TGTGCCAGCAGCTCCCATCGCGACGAGCAGTACTTC	CASSSHRDEQYF
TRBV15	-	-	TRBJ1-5	TGTGCCACCAGCAGAGATCGGGGCAATCAGCCCCAGCATTTT	CATSRDRGNQPQHF
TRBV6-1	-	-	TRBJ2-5	TGTGCCACCAACGGGGTTCAAGAGACCCAGTACTTC	CATNGVQETQYF
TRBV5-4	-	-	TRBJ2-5	TGTGCCAGCAGCTTGGCCGAGGGCCGCCAAGAGACCCAGTACTTC	CASSLAEGRQETQYF
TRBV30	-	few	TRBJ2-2	TGTGCCCGGGACCGGGAGAGTGTCGGGGAGCTGTTTTTT	CARDRESVGELFF
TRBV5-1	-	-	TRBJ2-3	TGCGCCAGCAGCTCCCCCGGTGGAGCAGATACGCAGTATTTT	CASSSPGGADTQYF
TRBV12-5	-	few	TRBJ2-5	TGTGCTAGTGGTTTGTCCGGGAGTGGGGCGACCCAGTACTTC	CASGLSGSGATQYF